This T cell receptor (beta chain) comes out of a study of STAT3 mutations in large granular lymphocyte leukemia. As for the study in general: Roughly half the longitudinally sequenced T-LGLL patients had canonical STAT3 mutations. Regarding the study as a whole: Every T-cell large granular lymphocyte leukemia patient had at least one immunodominant TCR beta clonotype. Persisting codominant clonotypes may have hidden a small pathogenic clone.

The assay was immunoSEQ multiplex PCR, and TCRdb's table has in-frame clones only and misses some. The repertoire holds about 4,200 clones, with less than 75% as singletons. This clone was observed a single time. Its antigen remains unidentified. Germline V lookup: CDR1 GTSNPN, CDR2 SVGIG (reference sequence). Trimming removed 4 bases at V and 2 bases at J, with 15 bases between. This CDR3 comprises 14 residues. The rearrangement uses TRBV30 and TRBJ2-7; D possibly corresponds to TRBD2 (5 bases). The TCR was taken from a man in his fifties or sixties with T-cell large granular lymphocyte leukemia. Some clones in this sample may be carry-over from other donors' samples. Sequencing was performed on peripheral blood mononuclear cells. CDR3 in DNA: TGTGCCTGGATTAAGGGAGCAGGTCCCTACGAGCAGTACTTC. Its protein is CAWIKGAGPYEQYF.